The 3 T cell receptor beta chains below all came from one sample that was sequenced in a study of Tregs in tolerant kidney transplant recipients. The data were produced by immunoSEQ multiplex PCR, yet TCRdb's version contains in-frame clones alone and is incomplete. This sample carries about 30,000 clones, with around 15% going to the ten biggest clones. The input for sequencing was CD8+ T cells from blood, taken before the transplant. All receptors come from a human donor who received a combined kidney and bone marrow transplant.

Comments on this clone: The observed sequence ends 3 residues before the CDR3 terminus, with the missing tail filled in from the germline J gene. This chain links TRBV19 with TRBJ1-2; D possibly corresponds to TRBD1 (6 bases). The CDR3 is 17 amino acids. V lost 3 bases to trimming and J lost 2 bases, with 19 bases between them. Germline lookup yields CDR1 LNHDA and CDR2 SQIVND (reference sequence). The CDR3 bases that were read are TGTGCCAGTAGTATTTCACCCACAGGGTGGGGGAACTATGGC. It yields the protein CASSISPTGWGNYG. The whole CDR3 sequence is CASSISPTGWGNYGYTF.

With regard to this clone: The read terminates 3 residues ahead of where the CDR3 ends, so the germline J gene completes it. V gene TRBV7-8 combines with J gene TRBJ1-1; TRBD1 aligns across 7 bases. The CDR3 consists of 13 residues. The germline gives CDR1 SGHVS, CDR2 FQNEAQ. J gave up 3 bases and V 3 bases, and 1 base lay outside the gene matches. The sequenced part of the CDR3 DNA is TGTGCCAGCAGCTTGGGGACAGACACTGAA. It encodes CASSLGTDTE. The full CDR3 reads CASSLGTDTEAFF.

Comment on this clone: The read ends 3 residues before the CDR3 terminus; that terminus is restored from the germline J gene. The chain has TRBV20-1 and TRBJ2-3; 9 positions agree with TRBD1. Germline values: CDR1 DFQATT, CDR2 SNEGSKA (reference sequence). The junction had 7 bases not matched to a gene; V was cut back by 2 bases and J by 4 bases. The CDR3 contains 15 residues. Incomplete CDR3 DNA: TGCAGTGCTAGAACCGGGACAGGGTTCCCAGATACG. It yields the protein CSARTGTGFPDT. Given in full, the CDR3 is CSARTGTGFPDTQYF.